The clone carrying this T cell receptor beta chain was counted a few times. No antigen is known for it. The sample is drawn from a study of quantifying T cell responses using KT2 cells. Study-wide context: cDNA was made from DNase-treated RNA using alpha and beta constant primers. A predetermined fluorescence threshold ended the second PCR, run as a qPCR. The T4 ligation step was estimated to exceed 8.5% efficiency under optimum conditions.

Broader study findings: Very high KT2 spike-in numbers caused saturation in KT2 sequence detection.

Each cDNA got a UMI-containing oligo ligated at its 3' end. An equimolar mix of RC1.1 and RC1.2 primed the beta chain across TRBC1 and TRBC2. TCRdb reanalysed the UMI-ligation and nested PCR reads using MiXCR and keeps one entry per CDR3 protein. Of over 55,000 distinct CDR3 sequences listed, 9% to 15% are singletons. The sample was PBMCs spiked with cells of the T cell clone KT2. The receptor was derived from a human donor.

CDR3 in amino acids: CASREDVGRDFNYGYTF. The CDR3 DNA reads as TGTGCCAGCAGGGAGGACGTAGGGCGGGACTTTAACTATGGCTACACCTTC. The rearrangement joins TRBV7-9 to TRBJ1-2, with a possible D match to TRBD1 (5 bases). V was shortened by 6 bases and J by 1 base, with 21 bases between the two germline ends. The CDR3 spans 17 residues. Per germline, CDR1 SEHNR and CDR2 FQNEAQ (reference sequence).